The source of this T cell receptor (beta chain) is a study of T-cell reconstitution after alpha-beta-depleted transplantation in children. The CDR3 has 12 residues. Trimming shortened V by 5 bases and J by 7 bases, and 13 bases separated the two germline ends. Germline V CDR1 and CDR2: SGHDT, YYEEEE. Study-wide findings and caveats: After transplant, at about two months, alpha-beta T cells were reportedly derived from several hundred expanded graft clones.

As to this clonotype: The target antigen is unknown.

Researchers prepared the TCRbeta library using unique molecular identifiers, the study reports. TCRdb re-called the PCR reads through MiXCR, storing one row per CDR3 protein. The table has a few hundred thousand distinct CDR3 sequences, about a sixth seen once. This receptor was taken from a boy younger than two who had a stem cell transplant for Wiskott-Aldrich syndrome, so the T cells may come from the graft donor. Sequences were derived from PBMCs, mostly from graft donor cells, sampled 360 days after TCRalphabeta/CD19-depleted stem cell transplant. The rearrangement joins TRBV5-6 to TRBJ2-7, with unresolved D. CDR3 region: CASSYGPGEQYF. The CDR3 DNA sequence: TGTGCCAGCAGTTATGGGCCAGGTGAGCAGTACTTC. Looking up the rest from reference TRBV5-6 and TRBJ2-7 gives the full variable domain: DAGVTQSPTHLIKTRGQQVTLRCSPKSGHDTVSWYQQALGQGPQFIFQYYEEEERQRGNFPDRFSGHQFPNYSSELNVNALLLGDSALYLCASSYGPGEQYFGPGTRLTVT.